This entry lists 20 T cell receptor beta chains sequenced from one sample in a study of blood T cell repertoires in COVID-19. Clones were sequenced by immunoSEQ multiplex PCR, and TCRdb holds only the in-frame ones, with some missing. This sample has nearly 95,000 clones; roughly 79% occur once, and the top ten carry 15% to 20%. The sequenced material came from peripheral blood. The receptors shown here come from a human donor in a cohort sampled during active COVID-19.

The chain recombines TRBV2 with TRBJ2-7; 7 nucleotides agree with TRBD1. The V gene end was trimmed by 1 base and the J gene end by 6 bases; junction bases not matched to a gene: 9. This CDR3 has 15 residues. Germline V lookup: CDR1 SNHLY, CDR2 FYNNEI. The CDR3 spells CASSEGGRGRVEQYF. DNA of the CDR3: TGTGCCAGCAGTGAAGGGGGAAGGGGGCGCGTCGAGCAGTACTTC.

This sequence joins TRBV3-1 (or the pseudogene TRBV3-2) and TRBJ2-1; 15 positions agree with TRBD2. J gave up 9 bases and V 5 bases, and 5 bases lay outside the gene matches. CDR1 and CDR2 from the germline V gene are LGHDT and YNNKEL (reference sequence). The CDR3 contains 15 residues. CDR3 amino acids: CASSSRTSGGGEQFF. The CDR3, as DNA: TGTGCCAGCAGCTCAAGGACTAGCGGGGGGGGTGAGCAGTTCTTC.

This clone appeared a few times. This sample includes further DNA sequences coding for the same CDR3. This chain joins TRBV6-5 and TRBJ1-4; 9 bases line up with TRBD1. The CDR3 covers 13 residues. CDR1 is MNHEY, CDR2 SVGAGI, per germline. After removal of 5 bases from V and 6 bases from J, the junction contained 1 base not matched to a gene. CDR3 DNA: TGTGCCAGCAGTAGGGACAGGGATGAAAAACTGTTTTTT. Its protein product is CASSRDRDEKLFF.

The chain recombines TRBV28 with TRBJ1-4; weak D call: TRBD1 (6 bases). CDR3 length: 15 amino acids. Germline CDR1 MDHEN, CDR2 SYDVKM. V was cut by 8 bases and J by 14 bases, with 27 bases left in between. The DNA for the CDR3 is TGTGCCAGCCGCTTTTGGGGGGGCCAAAGCGGGGGGCTGTTTTTT. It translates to CASRFWGGQSGGLFF.

DNA of the CDR3: TGTGCCAGCAGTGATCCCGGCTCGGGGGGCTACACCTTC. Its translation is CASSDPGSGGYTF. The chain employs TRBV2 and TRBJ1-2; no clear D gene. Trimming stripped 3 bases from V and 8 bases from J, with 13 bases between. Germline CDR1 and CDR2: SNHLY and FYNNEI. The CDR3 extends over 13 amino acids.

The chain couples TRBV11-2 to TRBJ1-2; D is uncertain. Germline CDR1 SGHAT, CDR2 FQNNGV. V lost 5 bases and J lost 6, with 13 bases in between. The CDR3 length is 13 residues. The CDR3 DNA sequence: TGTGCCAGCAGCCCCGACTTAAGGCATGGCTACACCTTC. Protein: CASSPDLRHGYTF.

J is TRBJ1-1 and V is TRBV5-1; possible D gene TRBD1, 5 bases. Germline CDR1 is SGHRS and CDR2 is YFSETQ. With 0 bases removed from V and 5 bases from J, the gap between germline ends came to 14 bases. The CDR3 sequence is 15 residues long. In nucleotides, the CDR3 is TGCGCCAGCAGCTTGGAGGGGAGGTGGGGGACTGAAGCTTTCTTT. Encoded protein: CASSLEGRWGTEAFF.

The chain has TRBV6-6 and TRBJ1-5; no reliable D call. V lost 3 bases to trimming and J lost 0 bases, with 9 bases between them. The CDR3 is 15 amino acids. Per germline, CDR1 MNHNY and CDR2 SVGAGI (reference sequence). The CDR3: CASSYLQSSNQPQHF. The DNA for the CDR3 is TGTGCCAGCAGTTATCTCCAGTCTAGCAATCAGCCCCAGCATTTT.

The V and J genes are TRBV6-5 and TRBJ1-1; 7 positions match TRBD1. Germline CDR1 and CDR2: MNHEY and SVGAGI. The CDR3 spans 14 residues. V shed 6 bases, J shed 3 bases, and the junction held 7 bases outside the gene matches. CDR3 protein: CASRMTGKDTEAFF. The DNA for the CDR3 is TGTGCCAGCAGAATGACAGGGAAGGACACTGAAGCTTTCTTT.

CDR3 region: CASSFRLAGATKNIQYF. DNA for the CDR3: TGTGCCAGCAGCTTTCGACTAGCGGGGGCAACCAAAAACATTCAGTACTTC. The chain has TRBV5-4 and TRBJ2-4, with 12 positions matching TRBD2. The CDR3 runs 17 residues. With V trimmed by 2 bases and J by 2 bases, 5 bases remained unmatched. Germline V lookup: CDR1 SGHNT, CDR2 YYREEE (reference sequence).

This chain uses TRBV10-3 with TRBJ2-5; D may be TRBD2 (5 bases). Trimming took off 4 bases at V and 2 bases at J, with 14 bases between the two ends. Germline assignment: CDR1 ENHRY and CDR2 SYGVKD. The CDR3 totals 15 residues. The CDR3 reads CAISARETPQETQYF. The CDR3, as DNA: TGTGCCATCAGTGCGAGGGAAACCCCTCAAGAGACCCAGTACTTC.

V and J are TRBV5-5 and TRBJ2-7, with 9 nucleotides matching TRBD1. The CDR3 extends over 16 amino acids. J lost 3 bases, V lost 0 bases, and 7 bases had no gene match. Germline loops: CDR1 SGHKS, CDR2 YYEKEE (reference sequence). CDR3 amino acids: CASSLAGTGNVYEQYF. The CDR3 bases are TGTGCCAGCAGCTTGGCAGGGACAGGGAACGTCTACGAGCAGTACTTC.

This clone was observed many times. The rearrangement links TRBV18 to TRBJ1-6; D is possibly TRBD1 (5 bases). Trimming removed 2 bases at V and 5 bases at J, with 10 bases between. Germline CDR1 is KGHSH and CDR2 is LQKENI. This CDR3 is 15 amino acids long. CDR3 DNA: TGTGCCAGCTCACCAGGGAGGGGACATAATTCACCCCTCCACTTT. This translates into CASSPGRGHNSPLHF.

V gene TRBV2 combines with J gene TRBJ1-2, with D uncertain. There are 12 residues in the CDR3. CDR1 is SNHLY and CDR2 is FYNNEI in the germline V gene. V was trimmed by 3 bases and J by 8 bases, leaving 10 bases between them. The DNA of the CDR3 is TGTGCCAGCAGTGACTCTCGGTTGGGCTACACCTTC. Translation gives CASSDSRLGYTF.

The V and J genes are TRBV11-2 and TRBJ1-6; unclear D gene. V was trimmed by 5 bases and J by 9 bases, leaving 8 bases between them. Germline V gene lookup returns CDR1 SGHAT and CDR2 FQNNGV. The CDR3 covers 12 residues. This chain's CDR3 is CASSPSSSPLHF. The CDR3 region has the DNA TGTGCCAGCAGCCCTTCGTCTTCACCCCTCCACTTT. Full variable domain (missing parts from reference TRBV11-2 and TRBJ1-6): EAGVAQSPRYKIIEKRQSVAFWCNPISGHATLYWYQQILGQGPKLLIQFQNNGVVDDSQLPKDRFSAERLKGVDSTLKIQPAKLEDSAVYLCASSPSSSPLHFGNGTRLTVT.

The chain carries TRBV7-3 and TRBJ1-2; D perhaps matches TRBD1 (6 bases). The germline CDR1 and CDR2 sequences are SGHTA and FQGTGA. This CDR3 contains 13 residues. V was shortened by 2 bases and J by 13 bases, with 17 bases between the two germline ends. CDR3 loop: CASSLEGTGTPTF. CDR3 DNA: TGTGCCAGCAGCTTAGAGGGAACCGGGACACCCACCTTC. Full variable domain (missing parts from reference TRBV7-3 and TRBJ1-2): GAGVSQTPSNKVTEKGKYVELRCDPISGHTALYWYRQSLGQGPEFLIYFQGTGAADDSGLPNDRFFAVRPEGSVSTLKIQRTERGDSAVYLCASSLEGTGTPTFGSGTRLTVV.

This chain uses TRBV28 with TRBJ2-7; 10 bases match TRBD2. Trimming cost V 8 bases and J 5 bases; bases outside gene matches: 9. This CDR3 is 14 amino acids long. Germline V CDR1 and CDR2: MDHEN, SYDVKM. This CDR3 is CASELAGRAHEQYF. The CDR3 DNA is TGTGCCAGCGAACTAGCGGGGAGGGCCCACGAGCAGTACTTC.

CDR3 loop: CAWTTLSRTLNTEAFF. Here the CDR3 DNA reads TGTGCCTGGACCACCCTGTCACGGACTCTGAACACTGAAGCTTTCTTT. The chain has TRBV30 and TRBJ1-1; the D is unclear. Germline V gene lookup returns CDR1 GTSNPN and CDR2 SVGIG (reference sequence). CDR3 length equals 16 residues. V was shortened by 4 bases and J by 0 bases, with 18 bases between the two germline ends. Based on the CDR3 plus reference TRBV30 and TRBJ1-1, the full variable domain is SQTIHQWPATLVQPVGSPLSLECTVEGTSNPNLYWYRQAAGRGLQLLFYSVGIGQISSEVPQNLSASRPQDRQFILSSKKLLLSDSGFYLCAWTTLSRTLNTEAFFGQGTRLTVV.

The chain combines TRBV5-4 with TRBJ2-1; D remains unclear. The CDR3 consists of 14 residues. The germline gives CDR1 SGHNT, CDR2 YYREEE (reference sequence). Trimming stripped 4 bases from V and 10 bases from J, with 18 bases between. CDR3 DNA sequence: TGTGCCAGCAGCCCGGCGGTTGGTGGCTCGGAGCAGTTCTTC. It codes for CASSPAVGGSEQFF.

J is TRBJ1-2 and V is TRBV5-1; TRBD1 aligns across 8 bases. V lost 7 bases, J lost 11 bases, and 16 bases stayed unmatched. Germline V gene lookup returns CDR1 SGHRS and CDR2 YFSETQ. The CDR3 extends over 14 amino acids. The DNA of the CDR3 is TGCGCCAGCTCAGGACAGGGAGGTCAGAGGGATTACACCTTC. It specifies CASSGQGGQRDYTF.